The 20 T cell receptor beta chains presented below share a single source sample, sequenced in a study of CD8 T cells in Susac syndrome. Random-hexamer reverse transcription was applied to roughly 0.5 to 1 ug RNA. TCRdb redid the calling of the immunoSEQ multiplex PCR reads with MiXCR, one entry per CDR3 protein. The sample holds some 170,000 distinct CDR3 sequences, approximately 95% seen once. Sequenced material: CD4+ T cells from PBMCs. Receptors originate from a human donor in good health.

The V call is TRBV5-6, the J call TRBJ2-5, with D unresolved. The CDR3 contains 14 residues. Germline V gene data show CDR1 as SGHDT and CDR2 as YYEEEE. Trimming removed 3 bases at V and 0 bases at J, with 9 bases between. Here the CDR3 DNA reads TGTGCCAGCAGCTGGACCGTGTACCAAGAGACCCAGTACTTC. Amino acids: CASSWTVYQETQYF. The variable domain in full, with the rest retrieved from reference TRBV5-6 and TRBJ2-5, is DAGVTQSPTHLIKTRGQQVTLRCSPKSGHDTVSWYQQALGQGPQFIFQYYEEEERQRGNFPDRFSGHQFPNYSSELNVNALLLGDSALYLCASSWTVYQETQYFGPGTRLLVL.

The chain has TRBV5-1 and TRBJ2-3; TRBD2 aligns across 7 bases. Germline V gene sequence: CDR1 SGHRS, CDR2 YFSETQ. Losses at the gene ends were 0 bases for V and 1 base for J; bases not matched to a gene: 2. The CDR3 contains 15 residues. The chain's CDR3 is CASSLESGGTDTQYF. The CDR3 DNA reads TGCGCCAGCAGCTTGGAAAGCGGGGGCACAGATACGCAGTATTTT. The full variable domain, its missing parts supplied by reference TRBV5-1 and TRBJ2-3, is KAGVTQTPRYLIKTRGQQVTLSCSPISGHRSVSWYQQTPGQGLQFLFEYFSETQRNKGNFPGRFSGRQFSNSRSEMNVSTLELGDSALYLCASSLESGGTDTQYFGPGTRLTVL.

The genes are TRBV27 and TRBJ2-7; D gene unclear. Trimming left V 2 bases short and J 1 base short, with 12 bases between. Germline assignment: CDR1 MNHEY and CDR2 SMNVEV (reference sequence). The CDR3 extends over 15 amino acids. The CDR3 reads CASSLVQFGSYEQYF. The CDR3 nucleotides read TGTGCCAGCAGTTTAGTTCAGTTCGGGTCCTACGAGCAGTACTTC.

The chain has TRBV20-1 and TRBJ2-1, with 9 positions matching TRBD2. The CDR3 covers 15 residues. The ends lost 5 bases at V and 9 bases at J; junction bases unmatched: 14. Per the germline V gene, CDR1 is DFQATT and CDR2 is SNEGSKA (reference sequence). In DNA form, the CDR3 reads TGCAGTGCTGGACGACCGGGACTAGCTATCAGTGAGCAGTTCTTC. It encodes CSAGRPGLAISEQFF.

The chain joins TRBV19 to TRBJ2-3; 8 nucleotides agree with TRBD1. V dropped 5 bases and J dropped 6; count of bases not matched to a gene: 10. There are 15 residues in the CDR3. Germline loops: CDR1 LNHDA, CDR2 SQIVND (reference sequence). CDR3 sequence: CASSRSRQGMDTQYF. CDR3 DNA: TGTGCCAGTAGTCGGTCGCGACAGGGGATGGATACGCAGTATTTT.

V usage is TRBV4-3 and J usage is TRBJ2-1; 12 positions match TRBD2. The germline V gene has CDR1 LGHNA and CDR2 YSLEER. Germline trimming cut 4 bases from V and 7 bases from J; bases unmatched to any gene: 8. The CDR3 has 16 amino acids. The CDR3, as DNA: TGCGCCAGCAGCCTAATCACTAGCGGGAGGCGAAATGAGCAGTTCTTC. The encoded protein is CASSLITSGRRNEQFF.

CDR3 protein: CSATSPFSGNTIYF. Written as DNA, the CDR3 is TGCAGTGCCACTAGTCCCTTCTCTGGAAACACCATATATTTT. This chain joins TRBV20-1 and TRBJ1-3; D is uncertain. This CDR3 is 14 amino acids long. V lost 6 bases and J 0 bases, leaving 12 bases between the germline ends. Germline CDR1 DFQATT, CDR2 SNEGSKA (reference sequence).

The genes are TRBV30 and TRBJ2-7; D is undetermined. V was trimmed by 4 bases and J by 5 bases, leaving 12 bases between them. CDR1 and CDR2 (germline): GTSNPN, SVGIG (reference sequence). This CDR3 contains 12 residues. CDR3 nucleotides: TGTGCCTGGAATCCAGCTCCCGACGAGCAGTACTTC. Its translation is CAWNPAPDEQYF.

This chain connects TRBV29-1 to TRBJ2-2; no clear D. V was clipped by 6 bases and J by 4 bases, with 18 bases between them. The CDR3 sequence is 15 residues long. From germline, CDR1 is SQVTM and CDR2 ANQGSEA. The CDR3 DNA sequence: TGCAGCGTAAAGGCCCCCGGACCCTCCACCGGGGAGCTGTTTTTT. This gives the protein CSVKAPGPSTGELFF.

V and J are TRBV29-1 and TRBJ1-2; no definite D call. Trimming removed 7 bases from V and 2 bases from J, with 11 bases in between. Looked up from germline, CDR1 is SQVTM and CDR2 is ANQGSEA. The CDR3 runs to 12 residues. The CDR3 bases are TGCAGCGCCGGCGGTTCAAACTATGGCTACACCTTC. Translation: CSAGGSNYGYTF.

The chain uses TRBV6-2 or TRBV6-3 and TRBJ2-3; 7 bases are a match to TRBD2. J was trimmed by 1 base and V by 6 bases; bases with no gene match: 7. The CDR3 contains 15 residues. Germline V gives CDR1 MNHEY, CDR2 SVGEGT. In DNA, the CDR3 is TGTGCCAGCAGCACCCGCGGGGGAGGCACAGATACGCAGTATTTT. This encodes CASSTRGGGTDTQYF.

This clonotype occurred a few times. The chain recombines TRBV6-2 or TRBV6-3 with TRBJ2-3; D call uncertain. The V gene lost 6 bases and the J gene lost 4 bases, with 8 bases spanning the gap. Germline values: CDR1 MNHEY, CDR2 SVGEGT. This CDR3 has 12 amino acids. CDR3 sequence (DNA): TGTGCCAGCAGCCCTTTCGCAGATACGCAGTATTTT. Translating gives CASSPFADTQYF.

Only one count was recorded for this clonotype. The rearrangement uses TRBV6-6 and TRBJ2-3; 7 bases are a match to TRBD2. The germline gives CDR1 MNHNY, CDR2 SVGAGI (reference sequence). The CDR3 runs to 15 residues. The trim removed 2 bases at V and 0 bases at J, leaving 2 bases unmatched. CDR3 DNA: TGTGCCAGCAGTTACGCGGGACTAAGCACAGATACGCAGTATTTT. Its translation is CASSYAGLSTDTQYF.

V usage is TRBV24-1 and J usage is TRBJ1-4, with 10 bases identical to TRBD1. J gave up 4 bases and V 9 bases, and 1 base lay outside the gene matches. Germline V gene lookup returns CDR1 KGHDR and CDR2 SFDVKD. The CDR3 contains 13 residues. Here the CDR3 DNA reads TGTGCCACCGGGGACAGGGGTAATGAAAAACTGTTTTTT. Amino acid sequence: CATGDRGNEKLFF.

The chain is built from TRBV29-1 and TRBJ1-1, with 7 bases lining up with TRBD1. Trimming at V came to 7 bases and at J to 5 bases, leaving 13 bases not matched to a gene. There are 14 residues in the CDR3. The germline V gene has CDR1 SQVTM and CDR2 ANQGSEA. CDR3 in amino acids: CSANRQGVGTEAFF. CDR3 DNA: TGCAGCGCCAACCGACAGGGAGTGGGTACTGAAGCTTTCTTT.

The chain links TRBV29-1 to TRBJ2-1; 10 bases line up with TRBD2. V was pared by 7 bases and J by 12 bases, with 6 bases of the junction left unmatched. This CDR3 is built from 11 residues. Germline CDR1 reads SQVTM; CDR2 reads ANQGSEA. CDR3 region: CSATSGKGQFF. The CDR3 DNA is TGCAGCGCAACTAGCGGGAAAGGGCAGTTCTTC.

The V gene is TRBV15, the J gene TRBJ2-1, with D unresolved. The CDR3 contains 13 residues. Looked up from germline, CDR1 is LNHNV and CDR2 is YYDKDF (reference sequence). The V end lost 3 bases, the J end lost 5 bases, and 8 bases lay between the germline ends. The CDR3: CATSSQPHNEQFF. The CDR3 bases are TGTGCCACCAGCAGTCAACCGCACAATGAGCAGTTCTTC. Together with reference TRBV15 and TRBJ2-1, the CDR3 gives the full variable domain: DAMVIQNPRYQVTQFGKPVTLSCSQTLNHNVMYWYQQKSSQAPKLLFHYYDKDFNNEADTPDNFQSRRPNTSFCFLDIRSPGLGDTAMYLCATSSQPHNEQFFGPGTRLTVL.

This clonotype was recorded once. V usage is TRBV20-1 and J usage is TRBJ1-5; D gene unclear. The V end was cut by 1 base, the J end by 7 bases, with 5 bases between. The CDR3 totals 11 residues. Germline lookup yields CDR1 DFQATT and CDR2 SNEGSKA (reference sequence). The CDR3 nucleotides read TGCAGTGCTAGAGGGGAGCAGCCCCAGCATTTT. Its translation: CSARGEQPQHF.

The chain combines TRBV6-5 with TRBJ2-1, with D uncertain. Germline V gene data show CDR1 as MNHEY and CDR2 as SVGAGI. V lost 0 bases, J lost 10 bases, and 13 bases lay in between. The CDR3 loop spans 14 amino acids. CDR3 in amino acids: CASSYSSGLLEQFF. CDR3 nucleotide sequence: TGTGCCAGCAGTTACTCGTCCGGGTTACTGGAGCAGTTCTTC.

The chain combines TRBV14 with TRBJ2-1; the D call may be TRBD1 or TRBD2 (5 bases each). Trimming stripped 4 bases from V and 3 bases from J, with 13 bases between. From germline, CDR1 is SGHDN and CDR2 FVKESK. The CDR3 consists of 15 residues. CDR3 bases: TGTGCCAGCAGCCGTGGGGGTATCGGCTACAATGAGCAGTTCTTC. This gives the protein CASSRGGIGYNEQFF.